Many counts were recorded for the clone carrying this T cell receptor (beta chain). It was with unique molecular identifiers that the TCRbeta library was prepared. TCRdb processed the PCR reads anew with MiXCR; each CDR3 protein has one entry. Of 100,000 to 130,000 distinct CDR3 sequences in the sample, about 6% were seen once. The data were obtained in a study of T-cell reconstitution after alpha-beta-depleted transplantation in children. Germline V gene data show CDR1 as KGHDR and CDR2 as SFDVKD. The CDR3 loop spans 16 amino acids. V lost 4 bases and J lost 1; bases outside the gene matches: 3. This TCR was recovered from a male patient aged 2 to 10 who had a stem cell transplant for acute lymphoblastic leukemia, so the T cells may come from the graft donor. The source was PBMCs, mostly from graft donor cells, collected 360 days after TCRalphabeta/CD19-depleted stem cell transplant. V is TRBV24-1 and J is TRBJ2-1, with TRBD2 matching over 10 bases. CDR3 sequence: CATSEIAGGSYNEQFF. The CDR3 region has the DNA TGTGCCACCAGTGAGATAGCGGGGGGTTCCTACAATGAGCAGTTCTTC.